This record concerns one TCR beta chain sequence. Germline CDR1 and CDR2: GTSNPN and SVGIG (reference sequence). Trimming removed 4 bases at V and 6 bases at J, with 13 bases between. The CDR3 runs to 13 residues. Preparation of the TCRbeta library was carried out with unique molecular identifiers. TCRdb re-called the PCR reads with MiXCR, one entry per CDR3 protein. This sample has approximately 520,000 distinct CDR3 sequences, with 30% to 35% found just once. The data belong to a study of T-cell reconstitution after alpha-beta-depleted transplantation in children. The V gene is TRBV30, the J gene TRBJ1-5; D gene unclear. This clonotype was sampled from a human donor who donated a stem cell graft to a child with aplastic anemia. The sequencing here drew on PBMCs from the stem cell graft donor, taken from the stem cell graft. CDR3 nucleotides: TGTGCCTGGAACCGGTTGGATTCTCAGCCCCAGCATTTT. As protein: CAWNRLDSQPQHF.